This T cell receptor (beta chain) derives from a study of monozygotic twins with cystic fibrosis. Assay used: immunoSEQ multiplex PCR; TCRdb lists only in-frame clones, some missing. Of about 36,000 clones in the sample, 84% were seen once. Sequenced material: blood. The sequence was collected from a girl aged 2 to 10 with cystic fibrosis.

The CDR3 region is CASSLGGNTIYF. The CDR3 DNA is TGTGCCAGCAGCCTAGGAGGAAACACCATATATTTT. The genes are TRBV5-4 and TRBJ1-3; D gene unclear. Germline V gene lookup returns CDR1 SGHNT and CDR2 YYREEE (reference sequence). The CDR3 is 12 residues long. Between the trimmed V and J ends, which lost 4 bases and 4 bases, there was a span of 6 bases.